This T cell receptor (beta chain) is drawn from a study of tissue T cells after allogeneic stem cell transplantation (dated by TCRdb to between 2021 and 2024). Concerning the study at large: When multiple samples of a tissue existed, pathologist review of H&E sections prioritized samples with histologically apparent lymphocytes for sequencing. The study profiled TCR beta repertoires in many tissues obtained from research autopsies of patients with and without GVHD, and also in mouse models of GVHD. On the human side, the study was prospective and observational, with no blinding or randomization. What the work shows at the level of the full study, not this receptor alone: Which tissue TCRs were alloreactive or antigen-specific was not determined in the study, and some clones might have been persisting host cells. Only a few T cell clones appeared in more than one patient, yet motif-based clustering showed tissue-specific repertoire signatures that were shared between patients. Within patients, how anatomically similar tissues were was a major factor shaping TCR repertoire composition, regardless of disease or transplant status. The patient cohort was small and varied clinically, and sampling depth was recognized as a limitation. Blood samples were not available from the non-GVHD comparator patients. Blood and spleen T cells captured only a limited portion of the TCR repertoire detected in tissues, in both patients and mice.

This sample's time point label indicates: human tissue collected at research (rapid) autopsy. Three non-HCT comparator patients with other cancers, who had at least five GI tract samples and no known GI disease at death, were retrospectively selected. After a median post-mortem interval of around 9.8 hours, the autopsy tissues collected included GI sites spanning esophagus to rectum, along with liver, skin and lymphoid organs including spleen. Each autopsy specimen was bisected, with one portion flash-frozen in liquid nitrogen and the remainder formalin-fixed, and the outer muscle layers of GI specimens were removed. To extract genomic DNA from frozen tissues, either the Mag-Bind Blood & Tissue DNA HDQ 96 Kit on a Chemagic 360 or the DNeasy Blood & Tissue Kit was used. Because of concern about red blood cell contamination, extracted DNA was further purified using the Genomic DNA Clean & Concentrator-25 kit.

V gives up 4 bases and J gives up 6 bases, and the segment between their germline ends measures 16 bases. The CDR1 and CDR2 encoded by the germline V gene (reference sequence) are LGHDT and YNNKEL. The CDR3 measures 14 amino acids from cysteine to phenylalanine. The kept DNA is CDR3 alone, 42 bases in frame from the first base. With respect to this clone: There is no known antigen for this receptor. Per-base quality was not reported, and no clone a single base away is much larger than it.

Libraries were prepared through the immunoSEQ multiplex PCR assay. TCRbeta CDR3 sequencing was done by Adaptive Biotechnologies at survey depth, reporting CDR3 sequences, V/J genes, productive frequency and template counts. Amplification of TCR beta CDR3 regions was performed from genomic DNA rather than from RNA. The authors processed their data as follows. Pairwise repertoire overlap between tissues was quantified with Jensen-Shannon divergence, where 1 means complete divergence and 0 identical. Tissues were clustered by single-linkage agglomerative hierarchical clustering of pairwise JSD values and displayed as dendrograms. All patient samples were analyzed with GLIPH2 using simulation_depth 1000, kmer_min_depth 3 and cdr3_length_cutoff 8, and only groups containing more than two unique CDR3s were kept. A standardized tissue-overlap score was calculated by extrapolating Jaccard GLIPH-group overlap across patients to a standard repertoire size of 1000 clones. Linear mixed-effect models, with tissue included as a fixed effect and individual included as a random effect, were used to assess associations of diversity with clinical or experimental variables. TCRdb mirrors the immuneACCESS table, restricted to in-frame sequences. Some clones are absent from its copies; in checked studies, under half trace to an unresolved V gene, and the reason for the others is unknown. D and trimming were read from the DNA, whereas the V and J calls and clone size are those reported in that table. Here the sample has 9,000 to 10,000 clones; roughly three fifths occur a single time. The leading ten clones occupy around 20% of the sample.

Sample: tissue from the jejunum, taken at autopsy. The origin of this receptor is a female donor older than 55 with lung cancer. The sequence links TRBV3-1 (or the pseudogene TRBV3-2) to TRBJ2-7; possibly the D gene is TRBD1, per 7 matching bases. The DNA sequence follows: TGTGCCAGCAGCCGACCGACAGGGACTGGCGAGCAGTACTTC. Its amino acids are CASSRPTGTGEQYF.